Presented here are 21 T cell receptor beta chains from one specimen sequenced in a study of human T cells and chemical hapten exposure. It was the library that attached unique molecular identifiers to individual cDNA molecules. TCRdb reanalysed the reads using MiXCR and keeps one entry per CDR3 protein. The profile shows around 120,000 distinct CDR3 sequences, about 7.7% of them singletons. Before extraction, the whole blood was not fractionated, and total RNA was taken from it. Sequenced material: whole blood. These receptors were taken from a human donor in good health. Some clones in this sample may be carry-over from other donors' samples.

Many counts were recorded for this clonotype. V and J are TRBV6-1 and TRBJ1-4; TRBD1 might be the D (5 bases). Trimming stripped 0 bases from V and 5 bases from J, with 10 bases between. The germline gives CDR1 MNHNS, CDR2 SASEGT. This CDR3 has 15 amino acids. DNA of the CDR3: TGTGCCAGCAGTGAAGCAGGGGTCCCCAATGAAAAACTGTTTTTT. It specifies CASSEAGVPNEKLFF.

V gene TRBV19 combines with J gene TRBJ1-2; D might be TRBD1 (5 bases). CDR1 is LNHDA, CDR2 SQIVND, per germline (reference sequence). CDR3 length: 14 amino acids. Trimming removed 4 bases from V and 9 bases from J, with 18 bases in between. The CDR3 DNA is TGTGCCAGTAGTACCCCCGGGACCGCCTCTCGCTACACCTTC. Its protein is CASSTPGTASRYTF.

This clonotype was counted only a few times. This sequence joins TRBV27 and TRBJ2-1, with 8 positions matching TRBD2. Germline lookup yields CDR1 MNHEY and CDR2 SMNVEV (reference sequence). The CDR3 has 14 residues. With V trimmed by 6 bases and J by 4 bases, 5 bases remained unmatched. The CDR3 protein is CASSRAGDYNEQFF. CDR3 DNA: TGTGCCAGCAGCCGAGCGGGGGATTACAATGAGCAGTTCTTC.

V and J are TRBV15 and TRBJ2-2; 8 nucleotides agree with TRBD2. In germline, CDR1 is LNHNV, CDR2 YYDKDF (reference sequence). With V trimmed by 3 bases and J by 4 bases, 4 bases remained unmatched. CDR3 size: 15 residues. CDR3 region: CATSRSGGITGELFF. For the CDR3, the DNA is TGTGCCACCAGCAGGAGCGGGGGAATCACCGGGGAGCTGTTTTTT. Supplemented by reference TRBV15 and TRBJ2-2, the full variable domain reads DAMVIQNPRYQVTQFGKPVTLSCSQTLNHNVMYWYQQKSSQAPKLLFHYYDKDFNNEADTPDNFQSRRPNTSFCFLDIRSPGLGDTAMYLCATSRSGGITGELFFGEGSRLTVL.

The chain carries TRBV29-1 and TRBJ2-1; 7 bases map to TRBD1. CDR3 length: 14 residues. The V segment lost 2 bases and the J segment 6 bases; nucleotides outside the gene matches: 7. CDR1 is SQVTM, CDR2 ANQGSEA, per germline. The CDR3 nucleotides read TGCAGCGTTGAAACCGGGACAGTGACCAATGAGCAGTTCTTC. Residues: CSVETGTVTNEQFF.

This clonotype came up many times. This chain uses TRBV7-2 with TRBJ2-6, with a weak D call TRBD1 (6 bases). Germline V gene lookup returns CDR1 SGHTA and CDR2 FQGNSA. CDR3 length: 15 residues. V lost 5 bases and J lost 4, with 12 bases in between. The CDR3: CASSGRGSGANVLTF. The CDR3, as DNA: TGTGCCAGCAGCGGCAGGGGTTCGGGGGCCAACGTCCTGACTTTC.

The sample holds a few counts of this clonotype. The chain uses TRBV19 and TRBJ2-1, with a weak D call TRBD2 (5 bases). The V gene's germline CDR1 is LNHDA and CDR2 SQIVND (reference sequence). Between the trimmed V and J ends, which lost 5 bases and 6 bases, there was a span of 8 bases. This CDR3 comprises 12 residues. The CDR3 loop is CASSPDFNEQFF. As DNA, the CDR3 is TGTGCCAGTAGTCCGGACTTCAATGAGCAGTTCTTC.

CDR3 loop: CASSWDRAKTQYF. CDR3 in DNA: TGTGCCAGCAGCTGGGACAGGGCAAAGACCCAGTACTTC. The chain uses TRBV7-2 and TRBJ2-5; 9 bases line up with TRBD1. Germline V CDR1 and CDR2: SGHTA, FQGNSA. The CDR3 runs 13 residues. The ends lost 4 bases at V and 6 bases at J; junction bases unmatched: 3.

V gene TRBV29-1 combines with J gene TRBJ2-7; TRBD1 matches 9 bases. Germline CDR1 SQVTM, CDR2 ANQGSEA. V shed 7 bases, J shed 2 bases, and the junction held 9 bases outside the gene matches. CDR3 length equals 14 residues. CDR3 sequence reads: CSAKPTGGAYEQYF. The CDR3 DNA reads TGCAGCGCCAAGCCGACAGGGGGGGCCTACGAGCAGTACTTC.

This clonotype was detected a few times. The V call is TRBV4-3, the J call TRBJ2-5; 9 positions agree with TRBD1. J lost 3 bases, V lost 4 bases, and 3 bases had no gene match. The CDR3 consists of 14 residues. In germline, CDR1 is LGHNA, CDR2 YSLEER. The CDR3 loop reads CASSPTGGEETQYF. The CDR3 DNA follows: TGCGCCAGCAGCCCGACAGGGGGGGAAGAGACCCAGTACTTC.

This clonotype was counted between two and nine times. The V gene is TRBV29-1, the J gene TRBJ2-7; 8 bases line up with TRBD2. The CDR3 loop spans 16 amino acids. CDR1 is SQVTM and CDR2 is ANQGSEA in the germline V gene. Losses at the gene ends were 1 base for V and 4 bases for J; bases not matched to a gene: 12. The CDR3 DNA reads as TGCAGCGTTGAAGTCGAAAGCGGGAGAGCCGCATACGAGCAGTACTTC. It translates to CSVEVESGRAAYEQYF.

Remarks on this clonotype: A read error may be the cause here, since a much bigger clone is one base away. The gene calls are TRBV10-3 and TRBJ2-3; 10 bases line up with TRBD2. Germline V gene data show CDR1 as ENHRY and CDR2 as SYGVKD. Germline trimming cut 6 bases from V and 5 bases from J; bases unmatched to any gene: 11. The CDR3 spans 16 residues. The CDR3 DNA follows: TGTGCCATCAGAGGTAGCGGGGGGTTGCGCATAGATACGCAGTATTTT. The encoded protein is CAIRGSGGLRIDTQYF.

The chain carries TRBV25-1 and TRBJ2-1; 8 nucleotides match TRBD2. V lost 6 bases to trimming and J lost 8 bases; unmatched junction nucleotides: 12. The length of the CDR3 is 15 residues. The germline gives CDR1 MGHDK, CDR2 SYGVNS. This CDR3 is CASRRGGGYGDEQFF. In nucleotides, the CDR3 is TGTGCCAGCAGGCGGGGCGGGGGGTATGGGGATGAGCAGTTCTTC.

This clonotype has only a few counts. The rearrangement joins TRBV29-1 to TRBJ2-1; 11 nucleotides agree with TRBD2. Per the germline V gene, CDR1 is SQVTM and CDR2 is ANQGSEA. The CDR3 consists of 14 residues. Trimming cost V 6 bases and J 16 bases; bases outside gene matches: 17. The CDR3 DNA reads TGCAGCGTAACTCCGGGACTAGCGGAGCTCGGGTGTTTCTTC. Its translation: CSVTPGLAELGCFF.

This clonotype was recorded many times. The chain employs TRBV29-1 and TRBJ1-1; D possibly corresponds to TRBD1 (5 bases). Deletions cut 0 bases from V and 4 bases from J, with 12 bases between. The CDR3 has 14 amino acids. The germline V gene has CDR1 SQVTM and CDR2 ANQGSEA. The DNA for the CDR3 is TGCAGCGTTGAAGAATTGACAGTCTCCACTGAAGCTTTCTTT. It encodes CSVEELTVSTEAFF.

This rearrangement joins TRBV5-1 to TRBJ2-7, with D possibly matching TRBD2 (6 bases). Germline CDR1 reads SGHRS; CDR2 reads YFSETQ. This CDR3 comprises 13 residues. Trimming shortened V by 4 bases and J by 4 bases, and 12 bases separated the two germline ends. CDR3 nucleotides: TGCGCCAGCAGCCTGACTAGTCCGTACGAGCAGTACTTC. Translation gives CASSLTSPYEQYF.

This clonotype was seen many times. The chain employs TRBV7-2 and TRBJ1-5; 9 bases agree with TRBD1. Germline V gene sequence: CDR1 SGHTA, CDR2 FQGNSA. J gave up 4 bases and V 5 bases, and 6 bases lay outside the gene matches. This CDR3 has 15 residues. The CDR3 spells CASSQGQGPNQPQHF. DNA of the CDR3: TGTGCCAGCAGCCAGGGACAGGGACCTAATCAGCCCCAGCATTTT.

There are many counts of this clonotype. The rearrangement uses TRBV20-1 and TRBJ1-1; D not certain. CDR1 is DFQATT, CDR2 SNEGSKA, per germline (reference sequence). The CDR3 totals 12 residues. The V end was cut by 3 bases, the J end by 1 base, with 6 bases between. The CDR3 DNA sequence: TGCAGTGCTAGGGAGAAGAACACTGAAGCTTTCTTT. Its protein product is CSAREKNTEAFF.

In this sample, this clonotype turned up a few times. V usage is TRBV4-3 and J usage is TRBJ2-1, with 8 positions matching TRBD2. Losses at the gene ends were 6 bases for V and 2 bases for J; bases not matched to a gene: 3. This CDR3 is 14 amino acids long. Germline CDR1 LGHNA, CDR2 YSLEER. The DNA of the CDR3 is TGCGCCAGCAGTCCGGGACTAGCCTACAATGAGCAGTTCTTC. Translated, it gives CASSPGLAYNEQFF.

The sample holds many counts of this clonotype. The chain is built from TRBV11-2 and TRBJ1-1, with 9 bases aligning to TRBD1. Germline V gives CDR1 SGHAT, CDR2 FQNNGV. This CDR3 region has 12 residues. With V trimmed by 5 bases and J by 11 bases, 6 bases remained unmatched. Here the CDR3 reads CASSTRDRVAFF. The CDR3 nucleotides read TGTGCCAGCAGCACCCGGGACAGGGTCGCTTTCTTT.

This clonotype was counted ten times or more. The chain couples TRBV7-2 to TRBJ2-3; 7 nucleotides line up with TRBD1. The CDR3 loop spans 16 amino acids. With V trimmed by 5 bases and J by 0 bases, 8 bases remained unmatched. Germline V gene data show CDR1 as SGHTA and CDR2 as FQGNSA. CDR3 coding DNA: TGTGCCAGCAGCCCCGACAGGGCTTCTAGCACAGATACGCAGTATTTT. This gives the protein CASSPDRASSTDTQYF. Drawing the rest from reference TRBV7-2 and TRBJ2-3, the complete variable domain is GAGVSQSPSNKVTEKGKDVELRCDPISGHTALYWYRQSLGQGLEFLIYFQGNSAPDKSGLPSDRFSAERTGGSVSTLTIQRTQQEDSAVYLCASSPDRASSTDTQYFGPGTRLTVL.